The clone carrying this T cell receptor (beta chain) was observed a handful of times. This sample was taken from a study of long-term antiretroviral therapy in people with HIV. The ends were cut back, 5 bases at V and 8 bases at J, with 15 bases in the middle. This CDR3 spans 14 amino acids. The germline CDR1 and CDR2 sequences are SEHNR and FQNEAQ (reference sequence). Survey-level immunoSEQ v3.0 assays were run. The protocol was immunoSEQ multiplex PCR, while the TCRdb copy is restricted to in-frame clones and leaves out a portion. Among about 28,000 clones listed, roughly 84% were seen once. V and J are TRBV7-9 and TRBJ1-4; D not resolved. This specimen consisted of unsorted PBMCs, obtained 0.4 years after starting antiretroviral therapy. The sequence was collected from a man aged 18 to 30 with HIV. CDR3 residues: CASSPFGSSEKLFF. The CDR3 DNA follows: TGTGCCAGCAGCCCCTTTGGGTCTAGCGAAAAACTGTTTTTT.